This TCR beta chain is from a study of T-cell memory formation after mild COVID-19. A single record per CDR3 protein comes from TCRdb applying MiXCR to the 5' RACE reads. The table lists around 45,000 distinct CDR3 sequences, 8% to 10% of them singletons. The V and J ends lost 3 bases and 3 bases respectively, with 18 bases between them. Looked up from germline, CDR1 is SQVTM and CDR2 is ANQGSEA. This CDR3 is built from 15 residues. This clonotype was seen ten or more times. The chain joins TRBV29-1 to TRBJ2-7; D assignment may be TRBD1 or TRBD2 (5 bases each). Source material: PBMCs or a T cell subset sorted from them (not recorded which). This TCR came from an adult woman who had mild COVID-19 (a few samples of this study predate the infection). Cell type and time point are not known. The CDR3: CSVEDAGSEVYEQYF. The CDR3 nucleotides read TGCAGCGTTGAGGACGCAGGGTCGGAGGTCTACGAGCAGTACTTC.